This T cell receptor (beta chain) was profiled in a study of T cells in Graves' hyperthyroidism and ophthalmopathy. At the level of the study: Staff took peripheral blood when the initial diagnosis was made, before any treatment began. Broader study findings: Blood also contained most expanded thyroid clonotypes above 0.001.

This clonotype was seen only a few times. Its matching antigen is unknown. Graves' hyperthyroidism was deemed stable absent ophthalmopathy progression within 18 months. Amplified regions were TCR beta CDR3 sequences from RNA transcripts. HTBI primers were the set used in a first-round RT-PCR of the TCR CDR3. TCRdb re-analysed the multiplex PCR reads in MiXCR, keeping a single row per CDR3 protein. The sample includes hundreds of thousands of distinct CDR3 sequences, 14% of them seen just once. V shed 1 base, J shed 2 bases, and the junction held 10 bases outside the gene matches. There are 17 residues in the CDR3. The germline V gene encodes CDR1 SGHDN and CDR2 FVKESK.

This sequence joins TRBV14 and TRBJ1-2, with TRBD1 matching over 7 bases. The sample consisted of blood. This receptor was taken from a woman aged 18-29 years with Graves' hyperthyroidism. Here the CDR3 reads CASSQGLNRGPNYGYTF. The CDR3 DNA reads TGTGCCAGCAGCCAAGGCCTAAACAGGGGACCCAACTATGGCTACACCTTC. Using reference TRBV14 and TRBJ1-2 for the parts outside the CDR3, the full variable domain is EAGVTQFPSHSVIEKGQTVTLRCDPISGHDNLYWYRRVMGKEIKFLLHFVKESKQDESGMPNNRFLAERTGGTYSTLKVQPAELEDSGVYFCASSQGLNRGPNYGYTFGSGTRLTVV.